The 14 T cell receptor beta chains presented below share a single source sample, sequenced in a study of Ad26.COV2.S vaccination and SARS-CoV-2 variants. Profiling relied on immunoSEQ multiplex PCR, and the TCRdb table lists in-frame clones only, not all of them. Of about 460,000 clones listed, roughly nine tenths are singletons. Regarding treatment: roughly 20 received Ad26.COV2.S at low or high dose, single or two shots; several received placebo; per-sample allocation not given. The samples were gathered on day 63 after the first injection of vaccine or placebo. The sample here was peripheral blood, taken in a trial of Ad26.COV2.S vaccine versus placebo. The receptors derive from a person aged 18-65 years who received the Ad26.COV2.S COVID-19 vaccine or a placebo.

This sequence joins TRBV18 and TRBJ2-7; TRBD2 matches 12 bases. Germline CDR1 is KGHSH and CDR2 is LQKENI. V was clipped by 2 bases and J by 6 bases; unmatched bases: 8. This CDR3 is 16 amino acids long. The CDR3 is CASSPSPGLAGSEQYF. The CDR3 DNA reads as TGTGCCAGCTCACCATCCCCGGGACTAGCGGGTTCCGAGCAGTACTTC.

The chain links TRBV29-1 to TRBJ1-1, with TRBD1 identical over 9 bases. The CDR3 spans 12 residues. Germline CDR1 and CDR2: SQVTM and ANQGSEA. Trimming removed 4 bases from V and 9 bases from J; junction bases left unmatched: 6. CDR3 sequence: CSVAGQGTQAFF. The CDR3 DNA reads as TGCAGCGTTGCGGGACAGGGAACTCAAGCTTTCTTT.

The chain has TRBV15 and TRBJ1-6, with TRBD1 matching 9 bases. The length of the CDR3 is 16 residues. Germline values: CDR1 LNHNV, CDR2 YYDKDF (reference sequence). With V trimmed by 0 bases and J by 7 bases, 4 bases remained unmatched. The CDR3 reads CATSRDPGTGNSPLHF. The CDR3 bases are TGTGCCACCAGCAGAGATCCGGGGACAGGGAATTCACCCCTCCACTTT.

The chain combines TRBV7-8 with TRBJ1-5; TRBD1 is a possible D gene (6 bases). The V end was cut by 5 bases, the J end by 10 bases, with 9 bases between. This CDR3 spans 11 amino acids. Germline assignment: CDR1 SGHVS and CDR2 FQNEAQ. The DNA for the CDR3 is TGTGCCAGCAGCATAGGGGGACCCCAGCATTTT. This gives the protein CASSIGGPQHF.

The chain recombines TRBV7-3 with TRBJ2-3; D is unresolved. Germline CDR1 and CDR2: SGHTA and FQGTGA. V was shortened by 5 bases and J by 5 bases, with 11 bases between the two germline ends. The CDR3 runs 13 residues. The CDR3 region is CASSPNRRDTQYF. The DNA for the CDR3 is TGTGCCAGCAGCCCGAATAGAAGAGATACGCAGTATTTT.

The chain carries TRBV6-2 or TRBV6-3 and TRBJ2-7; D is possibly TRBD2 (6 bases). Germline assignment: CDR1 MNHEY and CDR2 SVGEGT. The CDR3 spans 15 residues. Trimming took 6 bases from V and 6 from J, leaving 21 bases between them. In nucleotides, the CDR3 is TGTGCCAGCAGCCAACCGGGACTTGGAGTCTCCGAGCAGTACTTC. It yields the protein CASSQPGLGVSEQYF.

This clone was found once. The chain links TRBV24-1 to TRBJ2-1; 12 positions agree with TRBD2. Germline trimming cut 4 bases from V and 8 bases from J; bases unmatched to any gene: 14. The CDR3 spans 18 residues. Germline CDR1 reads KGHDR; CDR2 reads SFDVKD. The CDR3 sequence is CATSDRRTSGKIGDEQFF. CDR3 DNA sequence: TGTGCCACCAGTGACCGCCGGACTAGCGGGAAGATAGGGGATGAGCAGTTCTTC.

The V gene is TRBV11-3, the J gene TRBJ2-1; a weak D match, TRBD2 (6 bases). Germline V gene lookup returns CDR1 SGHNT and CDR2 YENEEA. The CDR3 consists of 15 residues. V lost 1 base and J lost 5, with 12 bases in between. The CDR3 spells CASSLGTTSHNEQFF. The DNA of the CDR3 is TGTGCCAGCAGCTTAGGGACTACATCCCACAATGAGCAGTTCTTC.

This rearrangement joins TRBV6-5 to TRBJ1-4; D might be TRBD1 (5 bases). The CDR3 spans 15 residues. V was cut by 0 bases and J by 5 bases, with 10 bases left in between. Germline CDR1 reads MNHEY; CDR2 reads SVGAGI. The CDR3 reads CASSYSPGGNEKLFF. The CDR3 bases are TGTGCCAGCAGTTACTCCCCGGGGGGGAATGAAAAACTGTTTTTT.

The chain couples TRBV30 to TRBJ2-7; TRBD2 agrees at 13 bases. V was clipped by 3 bases and J by 5 bases; unmatched bases: 7. Germline CDR1 and CDR2: GTSNPN and SVGIG (reference sequence). The CDR3 runs 15 residues. The CDR3 loop is CAWRVWTSGSHEQYF. The CDR3 coding sequence is TGTGCCTGGAGAGTGTGGACTAGCGGGAGCCACGAGCAGTACTTC.

The chain recombines TRBV27 with TRBJ1-2, with 7 positions matching TRBD1. This CDR3 is built from 13 residues. Germline lookup yields CDR1 MNHEY and CDR2 SMNVEV (reference sequence). V gave up 5 bases and J gave up 3 bases; unmatched junction bases: 3. The CDR3 sequence is CASSGGTDYGYTF. The CDR3 nucleotides read TGTGCCAGCAGTGGCGGGACAGACTATGGCTACACCTTC.

The chain employs TRBV18 and TRBJ1-3, with TRBD1 identical over 8 bases. The CDR3 loop spans 19 amino acids. The junction had 13 bases not matched to a gene; V was cut back by 3 bases and J by 0 bases. Germline CDR1 KGHSH, CDR2 LQKENI. The CDR3 coding sequence is TGTGCCAGCTCACCGTTTCTCAGGGGGCTGAAGAACTCTGGAAACACCATATATTTT. Its translation is CASSPFLRGLKNSGNTIYF. Full variable domain (missing parts from reference TRBV18 and TRBJ1-3): NAGVMQNPRHLVRRRGQEARLRCSPMKGHSHVYWYRQLPEEGLKFMVYLQKENIIDESGMPKERFSAEFPKEGPSILRIQQVVRGDSAAYFCASSPFLRGLKNSGNTIYFGEGSWLTVV.

J is TRBJ2-2 and V is TRBV30; 10 nucleotides match TRBD2. V shed 4 bases and J 5 bases; nucleotides not matched to a gene: 7. The CDR3 spans 15 residues. Germline loops: CDR1 GTSNPN, CDR2 SVGIG (reference sequence). The CDR3 DNA sequence: TGTGCCTGGAAAAAGCGGGAGGGCCGTACCGGGGAGCTGTTTTTT. It is translated as CAWKKREGRTGELFF.

The CDR3 sequence is CASSFGSTDTQYF. In DNA form, the CDR3 reads TGTGCCAGCAGCTTTGGGAGCACAGATACGCAGTATTTT. This sequence joins TRBV7-3 and TRBJ2-3; D uncertain. Deletions cut 3 bases from V and 0 bases from J, with 4 bases between. The CDR3 runs 13 residues. From germline, CDR1 is SGHTA and CDR2 FQGTGA.